These 28 T cell receptor beta chains came from one sample sequenced in a study of cytomegalovirus exposure and HLA in healthy donors. Vbeta (60) and Jbeta (13) primers were used in the PCR. Sequencing was performed with immunoSEQ multiplex PCR; in TCRdb, only in-frame clones are kept and a portion is missing. This listing includes 90,000 to 150,000 clones. Sequenced input: PBMCs. The receptors shown here come from a man between 18 and 29 years old in good health and CMV-seronegative.

The chain combines TRBV9 with TRBJ2-7; tentative D call: TRBD2 (7 bases). The CDR3 has 14 amino acids. CDR1 SGDLS and CDR2 YYNGEE come from the germline V gene. The V end was cut by 3 bases, the J end by 3 bases, with 13 bases between. The CDR3 sequence is CASSAGGGVYEQYF. The CDR3 DNA follows: TGTGCCAGCAGCGCGGGGGGCGGAGTCTACGAGCAGTACTTC.

V usage is TRBV19 and J usage is TRBJ1-1, with no clear D. In germline, CDR1 is LNHDA, CDR2 SQIVND (reference sequence). The CDR3 has 12 amino acids. V was cut by 7 bases and J by 1 base, with 7 bases left in between. The CDR3 bases are TGTGCCAGTATCAGAACGAACACTGAAGCTTTCTTT. Its protein product is CASIRTNTEAFF.

The chain links TRBV14 to TRBJ2-2; unclear D gene. Germline assignment: CDR1 SGHDN and CDR2 FVKESK. Trimming removed 3 bases from V and 1 base from J, with 9 bases in between. CDR3 size: 15 residues. In DNA, the CDR3 is TGTGCCAGCAGCCAGGCCGCAGGGAACACCGGGGAGCTGTTTTTT. It codes for CASSQAAGNTGELFF. Together with reference TRBV14 and TRBJ2-2, the CDR3 gives the full variable domain: EAGVTQFPSHSVIEKGQTVTLRCDPISGHDNLYWYRRVMGKEIKFLLHFVKESKQDESGMPNNRFLAERTGGTYSTLKVQPAELEDSGVYFCASSQAAGNTGELFFGEGSRLTVL.

The V call is TRBV6-5, the J call TRBJ1-1; D may be TRBD1 (5 bases). This CDR3 spans 15 amino acids. Germline values: CDR1 MNHEY, CDR2 SVGAGI. V was cut by 8 bases and J by 0 bases, with 16 bases left in between. The DNA for the CDR3 is TGTGCCAGCGCACCCCCCCGACAGATGAACACTGAAGCTTTCTTT. Encoded protein: CASAPPRQMNTEAFF.

J is TRBJ2-7 and V is TRBV6-5; TRBD2 matches 9 bases. This CDR3 has 14 amino acids. The junction had 7 bases not matched to a gene; V was cut back by 6 bases and J by 4 bases. The germline gives CDR1 MNHEY, CDR2 SVGAGI. DNA for the CDR3: TGTGCCAGCAGAAGCGGGGGGAAGGGGTACGAGCAGTACTTC. Translating it yields CASRSGGKGYEQYF.

The chain links TRBV27 to TRBJ2-5, with 8 bases matching TRBD2. From germline, CDR1 is MNHEY and CDR2 SMNVEV (reference sequence). The CDR3 is made up of 17 amino acids. Trimming removed 2 bases from V and 2 bases from J; junction bases left unmatched: 10. In DNA, the CDR3 is TGTGCCAGCAGTTTAAACTCCCGGGTAGCGGGGCAAGAGACCCAGTACTTC. Protein: CASSLNSRVAGQETQYF.

This chain uses TRBV5-4 with TRBJ2-2; 7 bases fit TRBD2. Germline CDR1 SGHNT, CDR2 YYREEE (reference sequence). This CDR3 has 15 amino acids. The V and J ends lost 5 bases and 1 base, in that order; junction bases with no gene match: 5. This CDR3 reads CASSISGGNTGELFF. The CDR3 nucleotides are TGTGCCAGCAGTATATCGGGGGGGAACACCGGGGAGCTGTTTTTT.

The chain joins TRBV6-4 to TRBJ2-3; 7 nucleotides align to TRBD2. The ends lost 4 bases at V and 0 bases at J; junction bases unmatched: 4. The germline V gene has CDR1 MRHNA and CDR2 SNTAGT. The CDR3 extends over 15 amino acids. CDR3 nucleotides: TGTGCCAGCAGTGTTGGTAGCGGGAGCACAGATACGCAGTATTTT. Protein product: CASSVGSGSTDTQYF.

The V gene is TRBV2, the J gene TRBJ1-1, with TRBD1 as a possible D gene (5 bases). From germline, CDR1 is SNHLY and CDR2 FYNNEI. The CDR3 totals 13 residues. V was clipped by 3 bases and J by 4 bases, with 9 bases between them. The CDR3 spells CASSEGLGTEAFF. In nucleotides, the CDR3 is TGTGCCAGCAGTGAGGGACTCGGCACTGAAGCTTTCTTT.

DNA for the CDR3: TGCGCCAGCAGCTTTTCCGCAGGGGTGAACACCGGGGAGCTGTTTTTT. Protein product: CASSFSAGVNTGELFF. The V call is TRBV5-1, the J call TRBJ2-2; D is perhaps TRBD1 (6 bases). The CDR3 extends over 16 amino acids. The V end lost 2 bases, the J end lost 1 base, and 12 bases lay between the germline ends. Germline values: CDR1 SGHRS, CDR2 YFSETQ.

V is TRBV4-1 and J is TRBJ1-5; 8 bases are a match to TRBD1. Germline CDR1 reads MGHRA; CDR2 reads YSYEKL. The CDR3 consists of 15 residues. The trim removed 3 bases at V and 4 bases at J, leaving 5 bases unmatched. The CDR3 loop reads CASSQGWTGNQPQHF. DNA for the CDR3: TGCGCCAGCAGCCAGGGCTGGACAGGGAATCAGCCCCAGCATTTT.

The V gene is TRBV6-1, the J gene TRBJ1-1; 9 positions agree with TRBD1. The CDR3 runs to 14 residues. Germline V CDR1 and CDR2: MNHNS, SASEGT. V shed 3 bases and J 5 bases; nucleotides not matched to a gene: 4. CDR3 amino acids: CASSDGTGWTEAFF. In DNA, the CDR3 is TGTGCCAGCAGTGATGGGACAGGGTGGACTGAAGCTTTCTTT.

The chain links TRBV19 to TRBJ2-5; tentatively, D is TRBD2 (5 bases). The length of the CDR3 is 14 residues. The V end lost 5 bases, the J end lost 3 bases, and 13 bases lay between the germline ends. Looked up from germline, CDR1 is LNHDA and CDR2 is SQIVND (reference sequence). CDR3 coding DNA: TGTGCCAGTAGTCCCTCCCCGGGGAAAGAGACCCAGTACTTC. Encoded protein: CASSPSPGKETQYF.

V gene TRBV5-4 combines with J gene TRBJ2-5; TRBD1 matches 8 bases. CDR1 is SGHNT and CDR2 is YYREEE in the germline V gene (reference sequence). This CDR3 region has 16 residues. Trimming took 2 bases from V and 3 from J; bases not matched to a gene: 9. CDR3 nucleotide sequence: TGTGCCAGCAGCTTAATGGGACAGGCCGGGGAAGAGACCCAGTACTTC. Protein sequence: CASSLMGQAGEETQYF.

The rearrangement links TRBV2 to TRBJ2-5; possibly TRBD2 for D (5 bases). V lost 5 bases to trimming and J lost 1 base, with 8 bases between them. The CDR3 spans 13 residues. Germline V gene sequence: CDR1 SNHLY, CDR2 FYNNEI. CDR3 DNA: TGTGCCAGCAGTAGGGAGTCCCAAGAGACCCAGTACTTC. It codes for CASSRESQETQYF.

The V call is TRBV7-9, the J call TRBJ1-5; D unresolved. In germline, CDR1 is SEHNR, CDR2 FQNEAQ (reference sequence). CDR3 size: 14 residues. The ends were cut back, 1 base at V and 0 bases at J, with 4 bases in the middle. The CDR3 DNA reads as TGTGCCAGCAGCTTAGTGAGTAGCAATCAGCCCCAGCATTTT. It is translated as CASSLVSSNQPQHF.

J is TRBJ1-2 and V is TRBV14; 8 positions agree with TRBD1. V lost 4 bases and J lost 6; bases outside the gene matches: 7. Germline CDR1 is SGHDN and CDR2 is FVKESK. The CDR3 extends over 14 amino acids. The CDR3, as DNA: TGTGCCAGCAGCCGACAGGGGCTGAGTCATGGCTACACCTTC. Residues: CASSRQGLSHGYTF.

About this clone: Compared with germline, one end of the junction differs, possibly owing to a read error. This chain links TRBV27 with TRBJ2-7; D gene uncertain. This CDR3 region has 10 residues. Germline values: CDR1 MNHEY, CDR2 SMNVEV (reference sequence). CDR3 amino acids: CASRPKERNF. For the CDR3, the DNA is TGTGCCAGCAGGCCAAAGGAGAGGAACTTC.

The chain carries TRBV30 and TRBJ1-1, with 9 positions matching TRBD1. J was trimmed by 6 bases and V by 5 bases; bases with no gene match: 7. CDR3 length: 13 amino acids. Germline assignment: CDR1 GTSNPN and CDR2 SVGIG (reference sequence). The CDR3 coding sequence is TGTGCCTGGGATGGACAGGGGAGGGCTGAAGCTTTCTTT. Translating it yields CAWDGQGRAEAFF.

This chain uses TRBV18 with TRBJ1-1; the D is unclear. Germline lookup yields CDR1 KGHSH and CDR2 LQKENI. This CDR3 is 14 amino acids long. The V gene lost 3 bases and the J gene lost 0 bases, with 8 bases spanning the gap. This CDR3 reads CASSPLDMNTEAFF. The CDR3, as DNA: TGTGCCAGCTCACCGCTCGACATGAACACTGAAGCTTTCTTT.

The V and J genes are TRBV11-1 and TRBJ2-1; the match to TRBD2 covers 11 bases. The CDR3 covers 14 residues. Germline-derived CDR1 and CDR2 are SGHAT and FQDESV (reference sequence). J was trimmed by 11 bases and V by 5 bases; bases with no gene match: 8. Here the CDR3 reads CASSVPASGGKQFF. The CDR3 nucleotides are TGTGCCAGCAGCGTTCCGGCTAGCGGGGGGAAGCAGTTCTTC.

This chain connects TRBV5-6 to TRBJ2-7; tentative D call: TRBD2 (6 bases). The germline V gene has CDR1 SGHDT and CDR2 YYEEEE. Trimming removed 4 bases from V and 2 bases from J, with 19 bases in between. The CDR3 covers 16 residues. For the CDR3, the DNA is TGTGCCAGCAGCAACCCCGCGGGGTTAAGAACCTACGAGCAGTACTTC. Translated: CASSNPAGLRTYEQYF.

The chain combines TRBV7-3 with TRBJ2-1; TRBD2 aligns across 11 bases. CDR1 and CDR2 (germline): SGHTA, FQGTGA. V lost 4 bases and J lost 8; bases outside the gene matches: 7. The CDR3 is 15 amino acids. CDR3 in amino acids: CASSSTSGGRDEQFF. The CDR3 DNA reads TGTGCCAGCAGCTCTACTAGCGGGGGAAGAGATGAGCAGTTCTTC.

V and J are TRBV7-9 and TRBJ2-5, with 9 positions matching TRBD1. The junction had 6 bases not matched to a gene; V was cut back by 4 bases and J by 6 bases. The germline CDR1 and CDR2 sequences are SEHNR and FQNEAQ (reference sequence). This CDR3 comprises 14 residues. CDR3 nucleotides: TGTGCCAGCAGCTCCGGACAGGGGTTAAAGACCCAGTACTTC. This sequence encodes CASSSGQGLKTQYF.

The chain employs TRBV28 and TRBJ2-7, with 8 positions matching TRBD1. Germline V lookup: CDR1 MDHEN, CDR2 SYDVKM. The trim removed 4 bases at V and 3 bases at J, leaving 8 bases unmatched. This CDR3 is 15 amino acids long. The CDR3 bases are TGTGCCAGCAGTTCCCCGGGACAGGTTATCTACGAGCAGTACTTC. Translating gives CASSSPGQVIYEQYF.

The chain uses TRBV5-1 and TRBJ1-1; TRBD1 aligns across 9 bases. The V gene end was trimmed by 4 bases and the J gene end by 0 bases; junction bases not matched to a gene: 7. Germline CDR1 and CDR2: SGHRS and YFSETQ. CDR3 length: 16 amino acids. CDR3 sequence (DNA): TGCGCCAGCAGCCTGGGACAGGGTTACATGAACACTGAAGCTTTCTTT. It encodes CASSLGQGYMNTEAFF.

The chain is built from TRBV6-1 and TRBJ1-2; no clear D gene. Germline CDR1 is MNHNS and CDR2 is SASEGT. Trimming pared 1 base from V and 7 bases from J, leaving 10 bases between. CDR3 length: 13 residues. Here the CDR3 reads CASSEGQVGGYTF. The CDR3 coding sequence is TGTGCCAGCAGTGAAGGGCAGGTCGGTGGCTACACCTTC.

The V and J genes are TRBV11-2 and TRBJ1-4; possible D gene TRBD1, 6 bases. The germline gives CDR1 SGHAT, CDR2 FQNNGV. Trimming removed 1 base at V and 8 bases at J, with 11 bases between. The CDR3 has 14 amino acids. The CDR3 DNA reads as TGTGCCAGCAGCTTAGGGCAGGGGAGCGAAAAACTGTTTTTT. Residues: CASSLGQGSEKLFF.